The 19 T cell receptor beta chains below all came from one sample that was sequenced in a study of cytomegalovirus exposure and HLA in healthy donors. With 60 Vbeta and 13 Jbeta primers, the PCR was carried out. TCRdb's table, derived via immunoSEQ multiplex PCR, lists solely in-frame clones and lacks some. This sample yields about 170,000 clones, of which 65% to 90% are seen a single time; about 2.5% belongs to the top ten. Sequenced material: PBMCs. These TCRs come from a male donor in good health and CMV-seronegative.

The chain employs TRBV5-6 and TRBJ1-1; possible D gene TRBD1, 5 bases. Trimming pared 0 bases from V and 4 bases from J, leaving 10 bases between. CDR1 and CDR2 (germline): SGHDT, YYEEEE. The CDR3 runs to 14 residues. In nucleotides, the CDR3 is TGTGCCAGCAGCTTGGAGGGGATGGTCACTGAAGCTTTCTTT. This translates into CASSLEGMVTEAFF. Full variable domain (missing parts from reference TRBV5-6 and TRBJ1-1): DAGVTQSPTHLIKTRGQQVTLRCSPKSGHDTVSWYQQALGQGPQFIFQYYEEEERQRGNFPDRFSGHQFPNYSSELNVNALLLGDSALYLCASSLEGMVTEAFFGQGTRLTVV.

The CDR3 DNA sequence: TGTGCCAGCAGCGCGCGACTAGCGGGGGGAAAAGAGACCCAGTACTTC. This codes for CASSARLAGGKETQYF. The chain is built from TRBV9 and TRBJ2-5; TRBD2 agrees at 13 bases. Looked up from germline, CDR1 is SGDLS and CDR2 is YYNGEE. The CDR3 covers 16 residues. V trimming: 3 bases; J trimming: 3 bases; junction bases outside the gene matches: 5.

The rearrangement joins TRBV29-1 to TRBJ2-1; maybe TRBD1 (6 bases). Germline-derived CDR1 and CDR2 are SQVTM and ANQGSEA. This CDR3 has 13 residues. The V gene lost 3 bases and the J gene lost 1 base, with 7 bases spanning the gap. The CDR3 nucleotides read TGCAGCGTTGACCAGGGGTCCTACAATGAGCAGTTCTTC. It translates to CSVDQGSYNEQFF.

V usage is TRBV18 and J usage is TRBJ1-4; TRBD1 aligns across 8 bases. With 3 bases clipped from V and 5 bases from J, the junction kept 8 bases outside the gene matches. Germline assignment: CDR1 KGHSH and CDR2 LQKENI. The CDR3 consists of 16 residues. The CDR3 region has the DNA TGTGCCAGCTCACCCAACCCTGACAGGGGAAATGAAAAACTGTTTTTT. This encodes CASSPNPDRGNEKLFF.

This sequence joins TRBV11-2 and TRBJ2-5, with D uncertain. The V gene's germline CDR1 is SGHAT and CDR2 FQNNGV. V lost 5 bases and J lost 4, with 8 bases in between. There are 12 residues in the CDR3. The CDR3 DNA reads as TGTGCCAGCAGCAGAGGAAGAGAGACCCAGTACTTC. It codes for CASSRGRETQYF.

This chain uses TRBV4-1 with TRBJ1-4; tentative D call: TRBD1 (5 bases). The V gene lost 1 base and the J gene lost 8 bases, with 26 bases spanning the gap. This CDR3 is 19 amino acids long. The germline V gene has CDR1 MGHRA and CDR2 YSYEKL. CDR3 region: CASSQGRGGGLADMEKLFF. In DNA form, the CDR3 reads TGCGCCAGCAGCCAAGGGCGGGGCGGGGGTCTCGCGGATATGGAAAAACTGTTTTTT.

The chain links TRBV5-1 to TRBJ2-3; 7 positions match TRBD1. The germline CDR1 and CDR2 sequences are SGHRS and YFSETQ. The CDR3 loop spans 15 amino acids. V was pared by 1 base and J by 0 bases, with 2 bases of the junction left unmatched. CDR3 residues: CASSLWTGSTDTQYF. The CDR3 region has the DNA TGCGCCAGCAGCTTGTGGACAGGTAGCACAGATACGCAGTATTTT.

This clone has just a few counts. V usage is TRBV5-1 and J usage is TRBJ2-5; TRBD2 matches 14 bases. The V and J ends lost 4 bases and 5 bases, in that order; junction bases with no gene match: 7. The CDR3 has 16 residues. In germline, CDR1 is SGHRS, CDR2 YFSETQ. The CDR3 loop reads CASSPGLAGALETQYF. The CDR3 region has the DNA TGCGCCAGCAGCCCGGGACTAGCGGGGGCGTTGGAGACCCAGTACTTC.

The V call is TRBV29-1, the J call TRBJ2-3; maybe TRBD1 (6 bases). CDR1 SQVTM and CDR2 ANQGSEA come from the germline V gene. This CDR3 spans 13 amino acids. V lost 7 bases and J 2 bases, leaving 13 bases between the germline ends. In nucleotides, the CDR3 is TGCAGCGAGTCGGGACAAGACACAGATACGCAGTATTTT. Its protein product is CSESGQDTDTQYF.

The chain employs TRBV7-9 and TRBJ2-3, with 10 bases that match TRBD2. V dropped 5 bases and J dropped 6; count of bases not matched to a gene: 14. The CDR3 totals 17 residues. Germline V lookup: CDR1 SEHNR, CDR2 FQNEAQ (reference sequence). Here the CDR3 DNA reads TGTGCCAGCAGCCCAATTACTAGCGGGGCCAAGAGGGATACGCAGTATTTT. This translates into CASSPITSGAKRDTQYF. The full variable domain, completed using reference TRBV7-9 and TRBJ2-3, is DTGVSQNPRHKITKRGQNVTFRCDPISEHNRLYWYRQTLGQGPEFLTYFQNEAQLEKSRLLSDRFSAERPKGSFSTLEIQRTEQGDSAMYLCASSPITSGAKRDTQYFGPGTRLTVL.

V gene TRBV18 combines with J gene TRBJ1-2, with D perhaps matching TRBD1 (6 bases). The CDR3 is 14 amino acids. V gave up 6 bases and J gave up 3 bases, with 14 bases separating them. The germline CDR1 and CDR2 sequences are KGHSH and LQKENI. The CDR3 reads CASSPEGGYYGYTF. In DNA, the CDR3 is TGTGCCAGCTCCCCCGAAGGGGGATACTATGGCTACACCTTC.

V usage is TRBV6-5 and J usage is TRBJ2-7, with D possibly matching TRBD2 (5 bases). The germline gives CDR1 MNHEY, CDR2 SVGAGI. Trimming left V 2 bases short and J 2 bases short, with 10 bases between. The CDR3 length is 14 residues. This CDR3 reads CASSYDRGTYEQYF. The CDR3 coding sequence is TGTGCCAGCAGTTACGACCGGGGAACCTACGAGCAGTACTTC.

The V and J genes are TRBV7-8 and TRBJ1-4; 8 bases are a match to TRBD1. CDR1 and CDR2 (germline): SGHVS, FQNEAQ. The CDR3 sequence is 15 residues long. The V segment lost 5 bases and the J segment 7 bases; nucleotides outside the gene matches: 9. The CDR3 loop is CASSARQGRGEKLFF. The CDR3 DNA reads TGTGCCAGCAGCGCCAGACAGGGGCGGGGTGAAAAACTGTTTTTT.

This clone was picked up a small number of times. The rearrangement links TRBV6-5 to TRBJ2-1; 10 nucleotides line up with TRBD2. Germline V CDR1 and CDR2: MNHEY, SVGAGI. Trimming at V came to 5 bases and at J to 9 bases, leaving 10 bases not matched to a gene. The CDR3 covers 15 residues. As DNA, the CDR3 is TGTGCCAGCAGTCCCCCCAGCGGGGGGGCCGGTGAGCAGTTCTTC. Protein: CASSPPSGGAGEQFF.

The gene calls are TRBV5-1 and TRBJ1-5; D is uncertain. CDR1 is SGHRS, CDR2 YFSETQ, per germline. CDR3 size: 16 residues. V lost 0 bases and J 5 bases, leaving 15 bases between the germline ends. The CDR3 sequence: CASSLGPSQNHQPQHF. In nucleotides, the CDR3 is TGCGCCAGCAGCTTGGGACCCTCACAGAACCATCAGCCCCAGCATTTT.

V is TRBV27 and J is TRBJ1-6, with TRBD1 matching 9 bases. Germline lookup yields CDR1 MNHEY and CDR2 SMNVEV (reference sequence). CDR3 length: 15 residues. The V segment lost 5 bases and the J segment 9 bases; nucleotides outside the gene matches: 8. The CDR3: CASSPGQGIGSPLHF. In DNA, the CDR3 is TGTGCCAGCAGTCCGGGACAGGGAATTGGTTCACCCCTCCACTTT.

The V call is TRBV19, the J call TRBJ2-1, with TRBD2 matching over 15 bases. This CDR3 contains 16 residues. From germline, CDR1 is LNHDA and CDR2 SQIVND (reference sequence). J was trimmed by 7 bases and V by 5 bases; bases with no gene match: 6. CDR3 amino acids: CASSDSGLAGGNEQFF. CDR3 sequence (DNA): TGTGCCAGTAGTGATTCGGGACTAGCGGGGGGTAATGAGCAGTTCTTC.

V is TRBV14 and J is TRBJ1-1, with unresolved D. Germline CDR1 SGHDN, CDR2 FVKESK. The V and J ends lost 2 bases and 11 bases respectively, with 12 bases between them. CDR3 size: 12 residues. The CDR3 loop reads CASSQPGFRAFF. DNA of the CDR3: TGTGCCAGCAGCCAACCGGGATTCCGGGCTTTCTTT.

A few counts support this clone. The chain recombines TRBV4-1 with TRBJ1-1; perhaps TRBD1 as D (6 bases). Trimming left V 0 bases short and J 8 bases short, with 10 bases between. This CDR3 is 13 amino acids long. Germline V gives CDR1 MGHRA, CDR2 YSYEKL. The CDR3 loop reads CASSQELQGEAFF. The DNA for the CDR3 is TGCGCCAGCAGCCAAGAATTGCAGGGGGAAGCTTTCTTT.